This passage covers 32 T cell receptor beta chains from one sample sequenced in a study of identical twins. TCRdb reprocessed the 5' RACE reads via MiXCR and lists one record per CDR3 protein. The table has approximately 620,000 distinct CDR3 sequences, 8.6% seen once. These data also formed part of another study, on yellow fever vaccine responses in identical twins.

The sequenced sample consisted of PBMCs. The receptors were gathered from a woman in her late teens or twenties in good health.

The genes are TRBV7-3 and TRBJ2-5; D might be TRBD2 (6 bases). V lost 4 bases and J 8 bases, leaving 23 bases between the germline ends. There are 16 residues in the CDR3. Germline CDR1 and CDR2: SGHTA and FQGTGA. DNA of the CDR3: TGTGCCAGCAGCTCGAACCCCGGGACTTCGATCGGCACCCAGTACTTC. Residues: CASSSNPGTSIGTQYF. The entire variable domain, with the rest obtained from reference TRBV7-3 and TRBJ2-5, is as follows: GAGVSQTPSNKVTEKGKYVELRCDPISGHTALYWYRQSLGQGPEFLIYFQGTGAADDSGLPNDRFFAVRPEGSVSTLKIQRTERGDSAVYLCASSSNPGTSIGTQYFGPGTRLLVL.

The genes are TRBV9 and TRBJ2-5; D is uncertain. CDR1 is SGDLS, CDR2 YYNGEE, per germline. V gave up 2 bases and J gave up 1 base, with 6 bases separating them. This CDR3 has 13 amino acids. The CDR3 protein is CASSVSSQETQYF. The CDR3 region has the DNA TGTGCCAGCAGCGTCTCCAGCCAAGAGACCCAGTACTTC. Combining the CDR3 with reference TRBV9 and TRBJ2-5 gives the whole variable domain DSGVTQTPKHLITATGQRVTLRCSPRSGDLSVYWYQQSLDQGLQFLIQYYNGEERAKGNILERFSAQQFPDLHSELNLSSLELGDSALYFCASSVSSQETQYFGPGTRLLVL.

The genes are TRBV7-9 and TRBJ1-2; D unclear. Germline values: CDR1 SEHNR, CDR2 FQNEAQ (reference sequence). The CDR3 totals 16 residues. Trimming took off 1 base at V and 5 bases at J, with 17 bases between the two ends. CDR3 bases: TGTGCCAGCAGCTTAGGAGGGTTAGACGGGCAGTATGGCTACACCTTC. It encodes CASSLGGLDGQYGYTF.

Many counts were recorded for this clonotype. CDR3 residues: CSVEEWTSKFF. As DNA, the CDR3 is TGCAGCGTTGAAGAATGGACTAGCAAGTTCTTC. V gene TRBV29-1 combines with J gene TRBJ2-1, with TRBD2 matching 8 bases. After removal of 0 bases from V and 14 bases from J, the junction contained 3 bases not matched to a gene. The germline CDR1 and CDR2 sequences are SQVTM and ANQGSEA. This CDR3 has 11 residues.

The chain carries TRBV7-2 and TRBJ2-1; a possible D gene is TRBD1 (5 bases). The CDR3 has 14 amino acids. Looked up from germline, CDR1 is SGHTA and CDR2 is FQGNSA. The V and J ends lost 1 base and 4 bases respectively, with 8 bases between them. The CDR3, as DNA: TGTGCCAGCAGCTTAGATAGACAGTACAATGAGCAGTTCTTC. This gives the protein CASSLDRQYNEQFF. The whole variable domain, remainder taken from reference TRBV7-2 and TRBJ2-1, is GAGVSQSPSNKVTEKGKDVELRCDPISGHTALYWYRQSLGQGLEFLIYFQGNSAPDKSGLPSDRFSAERTGGSVSTLTIQRTQQEDSAVYLCASSLDRQYNEQFFGPGTRLTVL.

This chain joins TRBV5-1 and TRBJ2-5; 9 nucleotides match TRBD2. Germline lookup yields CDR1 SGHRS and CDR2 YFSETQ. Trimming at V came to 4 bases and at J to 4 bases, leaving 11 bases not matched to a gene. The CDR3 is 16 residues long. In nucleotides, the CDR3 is TGCGCCAGCAGCCCTTCGGGCGGGGGGGCCGGAGAGACCCAGTACTTC. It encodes CASSPSGGGAGETQYF.

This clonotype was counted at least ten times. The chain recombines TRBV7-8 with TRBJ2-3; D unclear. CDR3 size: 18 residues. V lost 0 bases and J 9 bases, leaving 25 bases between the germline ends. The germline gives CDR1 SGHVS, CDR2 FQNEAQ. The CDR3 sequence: CASSLARTTRTQIGTQYF. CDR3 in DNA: TGTGCCAGCAGCTTAGCTCGGACCACACGGACCCAAATAGGGACGCAGTATTTT.

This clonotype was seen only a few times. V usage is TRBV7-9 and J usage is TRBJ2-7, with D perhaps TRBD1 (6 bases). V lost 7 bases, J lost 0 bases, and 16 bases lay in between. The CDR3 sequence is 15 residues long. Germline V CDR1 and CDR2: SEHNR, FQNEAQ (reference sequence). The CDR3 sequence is CASTQDSLTSYEQYF. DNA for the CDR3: TGTGCCAGCACCCAGGACAGCCTTACCTCCTACGAGCAGTACTTC.

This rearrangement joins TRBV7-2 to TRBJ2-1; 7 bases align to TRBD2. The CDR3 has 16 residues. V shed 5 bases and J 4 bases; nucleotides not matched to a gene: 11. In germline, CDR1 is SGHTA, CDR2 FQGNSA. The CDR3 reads CASSLAIAGGYNEQFF. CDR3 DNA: TGTGCCAGCAGCCTGGCGATAGCCGGGGGGTACAATGAGCAGTTCTTC.

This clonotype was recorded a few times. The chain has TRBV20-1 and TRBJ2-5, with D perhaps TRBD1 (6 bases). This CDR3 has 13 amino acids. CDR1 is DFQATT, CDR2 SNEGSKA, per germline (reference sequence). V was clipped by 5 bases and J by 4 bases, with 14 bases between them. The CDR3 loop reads CSASQGWGETQYF. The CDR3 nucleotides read TGCAGTGCTTCTCAGGGGTGGGGAGAGACCCAGTACTTC.

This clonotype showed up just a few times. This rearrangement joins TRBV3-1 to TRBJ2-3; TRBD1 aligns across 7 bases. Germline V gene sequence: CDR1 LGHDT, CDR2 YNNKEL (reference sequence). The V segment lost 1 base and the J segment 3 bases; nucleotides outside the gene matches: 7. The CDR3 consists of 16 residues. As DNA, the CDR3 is TGTGCCAGCAGCCAAGCTAGAGGGACAGCTACAGATACGCAGTATTTT. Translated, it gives CASSQARGTATDTQYF.

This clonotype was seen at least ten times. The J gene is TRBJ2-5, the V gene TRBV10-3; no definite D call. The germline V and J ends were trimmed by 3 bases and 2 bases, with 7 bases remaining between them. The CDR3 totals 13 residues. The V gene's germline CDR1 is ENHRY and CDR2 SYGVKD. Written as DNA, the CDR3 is TGTGCCATCAGTGATGGCCGGCAAGAGACCCAGTACTTC. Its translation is CAISDGRQETQYF.

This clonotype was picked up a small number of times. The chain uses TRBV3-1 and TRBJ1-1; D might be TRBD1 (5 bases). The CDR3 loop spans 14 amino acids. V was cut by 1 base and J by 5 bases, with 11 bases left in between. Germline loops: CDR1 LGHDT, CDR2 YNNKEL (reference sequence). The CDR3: CASSQVGGRTEAFF. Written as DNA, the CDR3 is TGTGCCAGCAGCCAAGTTGGGGGAAGGACTGAAGCTTTCTTT.

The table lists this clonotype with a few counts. The CDR3: CASSPRSIGSTDTQYF. The CDR3 DNA reads as TGTGCCAGCAGCCCCAGGTCGATCGGGAGCACAGATACGCAGTATTTT. This chain links TRBV7-2 with TRBJ2-3; no reliable D call. Germline values: CDR1 SGHTA, CDR2 FQGNSA. The CDR3 is made up of 16 amino acids. With 5 bases removed from V and 0 bases from J, the gap between germline ends came to 15 bases. Supplemented by reference TRBV7-2 and TRBJ2-3, the full variable domain reads GAGVSQSPSNKVTEKGKDVELRCDPISGHTALYWYRQSLGQGLEFLIYFQGNSAPDKSGLPSDRFSAERTGGSVSTLTIQRTQQEDSAVYLCASSPRSIGSTDTQYFGPGTRLTVL.

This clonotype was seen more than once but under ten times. The CDR3 is CASSLVREATGELFF. The CDR3 DNA sequence: TGCGCCAGCAGCTTGGTCAGGGAAGCGACCGGGGAGCTGTTTTTT. V usage is TRBV5-1 and J usage is TRBJ2-2; maybe TRBD1 (5 bases). V was trimmed by 0 bases and J by 5 bases, leaving 11 bases between them. The CDR3 spans 15 residues. CDR1 SGHRS and CDR2 YFSETQ come from the germline V gene.

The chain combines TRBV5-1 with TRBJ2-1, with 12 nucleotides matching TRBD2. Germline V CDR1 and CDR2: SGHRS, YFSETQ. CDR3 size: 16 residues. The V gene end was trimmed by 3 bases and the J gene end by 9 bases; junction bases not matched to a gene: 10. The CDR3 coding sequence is TGCGCCAGCAGCTCGTCTAGCGGGAGGGCCCCACGTGAGCAGTTCTTC. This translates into CASSSSSGRAPREQFF.

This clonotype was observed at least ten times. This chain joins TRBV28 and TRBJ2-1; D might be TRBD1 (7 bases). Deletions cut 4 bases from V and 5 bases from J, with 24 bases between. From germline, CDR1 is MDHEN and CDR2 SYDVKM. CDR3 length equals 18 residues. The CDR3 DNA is TGTGCCAGCAGTTCCGACAGGGTCGGGACTGGGTTGGACAATGAGCAGTTCTTC. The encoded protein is CASSSDRVGTGLDNEQFF.

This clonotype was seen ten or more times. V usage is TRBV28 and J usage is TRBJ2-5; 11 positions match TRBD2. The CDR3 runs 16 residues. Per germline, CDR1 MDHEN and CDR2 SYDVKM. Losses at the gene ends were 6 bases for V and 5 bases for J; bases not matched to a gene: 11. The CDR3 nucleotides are TGTGCCAGCAGCTCTAGCGGGGGGCTCCGGGTGGAGACCCAGTACTTC. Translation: CASSSSGGLRVETQYF.

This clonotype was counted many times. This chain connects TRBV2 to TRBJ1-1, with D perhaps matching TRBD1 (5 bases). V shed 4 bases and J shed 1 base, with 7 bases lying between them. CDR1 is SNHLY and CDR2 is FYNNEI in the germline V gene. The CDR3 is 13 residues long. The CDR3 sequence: CASSGGQNTEAFF. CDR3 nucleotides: TGTGCCAGCAGTGGGGGCCAGAACACTGAAGCTTTCTTT.

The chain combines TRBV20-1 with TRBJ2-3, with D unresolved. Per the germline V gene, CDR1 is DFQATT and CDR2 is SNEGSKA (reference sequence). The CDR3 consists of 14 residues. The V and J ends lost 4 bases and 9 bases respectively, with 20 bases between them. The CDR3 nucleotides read TGCAGTGCTACCTGGGGTCGGGTTACATACACGCAGTATTTT. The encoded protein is CSATWGRVTYTQYF.

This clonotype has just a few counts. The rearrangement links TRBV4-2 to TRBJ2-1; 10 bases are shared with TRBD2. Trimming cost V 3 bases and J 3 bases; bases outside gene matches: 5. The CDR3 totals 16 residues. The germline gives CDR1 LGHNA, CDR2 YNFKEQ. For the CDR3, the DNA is TGTGCCAGCAGCCAGCTAGCGGGAGCATTCTACAATGAGCAGTTCTTC. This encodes CASSQLAGAFYNEQFF.

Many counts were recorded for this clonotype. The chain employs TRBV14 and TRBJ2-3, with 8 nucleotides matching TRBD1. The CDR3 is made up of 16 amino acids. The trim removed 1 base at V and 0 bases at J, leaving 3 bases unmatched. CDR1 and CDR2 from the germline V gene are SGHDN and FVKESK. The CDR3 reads CASSQGDRGSTDTQYF. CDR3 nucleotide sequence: TGTGCCAGCAGCCAAGGAGACAGGGGAAGCACAGATACGCAGTATTTT.

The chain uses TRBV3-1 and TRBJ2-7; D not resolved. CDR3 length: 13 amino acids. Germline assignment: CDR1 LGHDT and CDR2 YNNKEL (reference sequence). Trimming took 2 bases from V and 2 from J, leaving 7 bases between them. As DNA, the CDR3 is TGTGCCAGCAGCCAAACCTACCCCTACGAGCAGTACTTC. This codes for CASSQTYPYEQYF.

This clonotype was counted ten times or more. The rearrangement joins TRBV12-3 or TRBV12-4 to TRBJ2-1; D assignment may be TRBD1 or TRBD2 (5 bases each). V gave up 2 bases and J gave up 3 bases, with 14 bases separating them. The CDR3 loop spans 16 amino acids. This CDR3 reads CASSLIGGLLYNEQFF. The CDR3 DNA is TGTGCCAGCAGTTTAATTGGGGGATTACTCTACAATGAGCAGTTCTTC.

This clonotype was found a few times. CDR3 loop: CATSRDGGGGRTHYEQYF. The CDR3, as DNA: TGTGCCACCAGCAGAGATGGCGGGGGCGGGAGGACTCACTACGAGCAGTACTTC. This sequence joins TRBV15 and TRBJ2-7; TRBD2 matches at 8 bases. Germline values: CDR1 LNHNV, CDR2 YYDKDF (reference sequence). V shed 0 bases, J shed 3 bases, and the junction held 13 bases outside the gene matches. The CDR3 is 18 amino acids.

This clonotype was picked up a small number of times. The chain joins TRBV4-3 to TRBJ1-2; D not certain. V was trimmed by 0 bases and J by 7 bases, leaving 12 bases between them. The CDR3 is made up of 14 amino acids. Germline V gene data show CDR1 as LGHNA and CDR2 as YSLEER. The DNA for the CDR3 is TGCGCCAGCAGCCAAGATGAGGGTTTAGGTGGCTACACCTTC. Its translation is CASSQDEGLGGYTF.

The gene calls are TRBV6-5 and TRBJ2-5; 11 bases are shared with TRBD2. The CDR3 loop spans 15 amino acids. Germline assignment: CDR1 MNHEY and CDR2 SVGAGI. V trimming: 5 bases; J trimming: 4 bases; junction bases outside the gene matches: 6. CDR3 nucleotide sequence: TGTGCCAGCAGTACTAGCGGGGGCACGAGAGAGACCCAGTACTTC. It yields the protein CASSTSGGTRETQYF.

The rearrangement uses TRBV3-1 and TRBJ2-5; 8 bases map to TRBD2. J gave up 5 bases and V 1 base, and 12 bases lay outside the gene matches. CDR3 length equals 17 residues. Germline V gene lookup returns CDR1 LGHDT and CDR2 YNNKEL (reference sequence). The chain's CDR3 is CASSQAAGGPRRETQYF. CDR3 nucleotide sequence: TGTGCCAGCAGCCAAGCGGCGGGGGGACCCCGTCGGGAGACCCAGTACTTC.

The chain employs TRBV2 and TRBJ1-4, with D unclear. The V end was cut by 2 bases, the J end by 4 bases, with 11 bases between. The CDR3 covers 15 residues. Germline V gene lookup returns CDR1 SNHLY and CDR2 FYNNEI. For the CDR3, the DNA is TGTGCCAGCAGTGAATTGGGTCTGAGTAATGAAAAACTGTTTTTT. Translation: CASSELGLSNEKLFF.

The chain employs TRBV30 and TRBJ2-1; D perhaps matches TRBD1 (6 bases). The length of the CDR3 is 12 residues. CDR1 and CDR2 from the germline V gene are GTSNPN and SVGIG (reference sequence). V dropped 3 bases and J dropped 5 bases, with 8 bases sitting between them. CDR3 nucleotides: TGTGCCTGGAGCGACAGGAACAATGAGCAGTTCTTC. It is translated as CAWSDRNNEQFF.

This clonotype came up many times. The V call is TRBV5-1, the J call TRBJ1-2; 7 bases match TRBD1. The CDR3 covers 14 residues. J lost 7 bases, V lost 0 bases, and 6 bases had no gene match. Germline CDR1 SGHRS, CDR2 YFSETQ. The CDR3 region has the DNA TGCGCCAGCAGCTTGGGACAGGGATTGGGTGGCTACACCTTC. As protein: CASSLGQGLGGYTF.

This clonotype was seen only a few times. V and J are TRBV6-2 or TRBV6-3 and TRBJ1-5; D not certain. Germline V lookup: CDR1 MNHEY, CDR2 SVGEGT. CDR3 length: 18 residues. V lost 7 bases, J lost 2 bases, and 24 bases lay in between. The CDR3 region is CASTLGPRRLLGNQPQHF. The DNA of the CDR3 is TGTGCCAGCACCCTCGGACCTCGGAGGCTGTTGGGCAATCAGCCCCAGCATTTT.